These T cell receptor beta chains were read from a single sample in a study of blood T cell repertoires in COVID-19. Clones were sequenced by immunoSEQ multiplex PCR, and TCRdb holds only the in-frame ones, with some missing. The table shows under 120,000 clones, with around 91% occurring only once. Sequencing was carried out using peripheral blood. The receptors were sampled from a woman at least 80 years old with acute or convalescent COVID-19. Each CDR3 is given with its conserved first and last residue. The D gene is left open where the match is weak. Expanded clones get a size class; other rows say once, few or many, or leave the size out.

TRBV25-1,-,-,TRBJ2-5,TGTGCCAGCAGTGGAGACTATAGCCGAGAGACCCAGTACTTC,CASSGDYSRETQYF
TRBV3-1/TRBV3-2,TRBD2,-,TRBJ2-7,TGTGCCAGCAGCCAAAGCCCCTCGGGGGGGCCTGACGAGCAGTACTTC,CASSQSPSGGPDEQYF
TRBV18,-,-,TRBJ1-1,TGTGCCAGCTCACCACCGGGACTTCATGGAAACACTGAAGCTTTCTTT,CASSPPGLHGNTEAFF
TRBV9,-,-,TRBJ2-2,TGTGCCAGCAGCGTAGAGTCAGGCATTTTCACCGGGGAGCTGTTTTTT,CASSVESGIFTGELFF
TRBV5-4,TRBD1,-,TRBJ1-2,TGTGCCAGCAGCGCCGGACAGGGGTTCTATGGCTACACCTTC,CASSAGQGFYGYTF
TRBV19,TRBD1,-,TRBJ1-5,TGTGCCAGTAGTCCTAACGACAGGGTCCAGCATTTT,CASSPNDRVQHF
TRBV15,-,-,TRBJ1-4,TGTGCCACCAGCAGAGATGGCCGTAATGAAAAACTGTTTTTT,CATSRDGRNEKLFF
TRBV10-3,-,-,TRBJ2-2,TGTGCCATCAGTGAGTCGGCAGGGATTAACACCGGGGAGCTGTTTTTT,CAISESAGINTGELFF
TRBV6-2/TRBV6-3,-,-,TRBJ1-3,TGTGCCAGCAGTAGTCCGGCCTCAGGGAACACCATATATTTT,CASSSPASGNTIYF
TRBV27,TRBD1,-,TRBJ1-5,TGTGCCAGCAGTACGACAGGGACATATCAGCCCCAGCATTTT,CASSTTGTYQPQHF
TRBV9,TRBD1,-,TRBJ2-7,TGTGCCAGCAGCACCGGACAGGGTGGGTCCTACGAGCAGTACTTC,CASSTGQGGSYEQYF
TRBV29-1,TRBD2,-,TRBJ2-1,TGCAGCGTACCGTCTCTAGCGGGGGGTTGGAATGAGCAGTTCTTC,CSVPSLAGGWNEQFF
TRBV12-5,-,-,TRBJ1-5,TGTGCTAGTGGGGGCCTGGGCAATCAGCCCCAGCATTTT,CASGGLGNQPQHF
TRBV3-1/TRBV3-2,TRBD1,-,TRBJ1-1,TGTGCCAGCAGCCACAGTCCCGGGACAGGGGGCACTGAAGCTTTCTTT,CASSHSPGTGGTEAFF
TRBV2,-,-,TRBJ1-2,TGTGCCAGCAGCGCCGACTCGATGATTACTAACTATGGCTACACCTTC,CASSADSMITNYGYTF
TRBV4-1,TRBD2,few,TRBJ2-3,TGCGCCAGCAGCCAAGTTGAATTTAGCGGGTCAAAGTTAGATACGCAGTATTTT,CASSQVEFSGSKLDTQYF
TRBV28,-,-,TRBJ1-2,TGTGCCAGCAGGGTAGCGGGAAACGACTATGGCTACACCTTC,CASRVAGNDYGYTF
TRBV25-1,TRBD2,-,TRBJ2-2,TGTGCCAGCAGAGTAGCGGGGCCGGATACCGGGGAGCTGTTTTTT,CASRVAGPDTGELFF
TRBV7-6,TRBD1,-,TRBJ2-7,TGTGCCAGCAGCTTAGGGACAGGGGGCAGCGAGCAGTACTTC,CASSLGTGGSEQYF
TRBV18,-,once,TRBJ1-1,TGTGCCAGCTCACCACAGGATCTAGCAATGAACACTGAAGCTTTCTTT,CASSPQDLAMNTEAFF
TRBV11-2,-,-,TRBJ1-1,TGTGCCAGCAGCTTATTCGAAGGGAGCGCTGAAGCTTTCTTT,CASSLFEGSAEAFF
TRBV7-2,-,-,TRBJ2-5,TGTGCCAGCAGCTTAGGGGGCGGAGTGTCAGCTGTTACCCAGTACTTC,CASSLGGGVSAVTQYF
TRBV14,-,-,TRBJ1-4,TGTGCCAGCAGCCGTCTAGGGGGTTCTGAAAAACTGTTTTTT,CASSRLGGSEKLFF
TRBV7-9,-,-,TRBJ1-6,TGTGCCAGCAGTTCCAACAGCCTCAATTCACCCCTCCACTTT,CASSSNSLNSPLHF
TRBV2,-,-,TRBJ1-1,TGTGCCAGCAGCTCACCAGACAGGATGAACACTGAAGCTTTCTTT,CASSSPDRMNTEAFF
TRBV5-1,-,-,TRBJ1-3,TGCGCCAGCAGTCCTTGGACAGCGTCTGGAAACACCATATATTTT,CASSPWTASGNTIYF
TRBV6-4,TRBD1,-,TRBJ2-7,TGTGCCAGTCGCGGGACAGGGGGCAATTTGTCCTACGAGCAGTACTTC,CASRGTGGNLSYEQYF
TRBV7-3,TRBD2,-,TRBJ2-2,TGTGCCAGTAGCTTAAGCGGGGCCGCGAGCACCGGGGAGCTGTTTTTT,CASSLSGAASTGELFF
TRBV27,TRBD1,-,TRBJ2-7,TGTGCCAGCAGTTCCATAAGGGGGCCCTACGAGCAGTACTTC,CASSSIRGPYEQYF
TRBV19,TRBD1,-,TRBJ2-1,TGTGCCAGTAGTATGACAGGGGACTCTCGCGGAGAGCAGTTCTTC,CASSMTGDSRGEQFF
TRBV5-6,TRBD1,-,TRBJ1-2,TGTGCCAGCACCCCTGGCATGGGACAGGGGGCCGGCTACACCTTC,CASTPGMGQGAGYTF
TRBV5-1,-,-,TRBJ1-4,TGCGCCAGCACCCTATCGGGGGGCCTAGGCGAAAAACTGTTTTTT,CASTLSGGLGEKLFF
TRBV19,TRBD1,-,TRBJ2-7,TGTGCCAGTAGTAGCCGTCCCGGGACAGTTTACGAGCAGTACTTC,CASSSRPGTVYEQYF
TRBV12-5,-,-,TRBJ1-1,TGTGCTAGTGGTTTAAGAGGGTACACGAACACTGAAGCTTTCTTT,CASGLRGYTNTEAFF
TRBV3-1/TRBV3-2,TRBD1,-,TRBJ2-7,TGTGCCAGCAGCACGCGAACAGGGGATCTCGAGCAGTACTTC,CASSTRTGDLEQYF
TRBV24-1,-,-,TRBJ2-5,TGTGCCACCAGTCAGGGAGGGGGTCAAGAGACCCAGTACTTC,CATSQGGGQETQYF
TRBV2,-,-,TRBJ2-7,TGTGCCAGCAGTGAGCGGGGAGCCTACGAGCAGTACTTC,CASSERGAYEQYF
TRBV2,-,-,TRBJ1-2,TGTGCCAGCAGTGCCCGACAGTATGGCTACACCTTC,CASSARQYGYTF
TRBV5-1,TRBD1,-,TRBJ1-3,TGCGCCAGCAGCGAAACAGGGGAAAGAGAAAACACCATATATTTT,CASSETGERENTIYF
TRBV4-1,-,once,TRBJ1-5,TGCGCCAGCAGCCAAGTCCCCAGGGGCAATCAGCCCCAGCATTTT,CASSQVPRGNQPQHF
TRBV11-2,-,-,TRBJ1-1,TGTGCCAGCAGCTCAGGGAACACTCAAGCTTTCTTT,CASSSGNTQAFF
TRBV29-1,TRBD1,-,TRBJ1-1,TGCAGCGTGGGACAGGGGCGGGGGACTGAAGCTTTCTTT,CSVGQGRGTEAFF
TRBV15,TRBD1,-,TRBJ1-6,TGTGCCACCAGCAGCCTGCCCTGGACAGGGAGTAATTCACCCCTCCACTTT,CATSSLPWTGSNSPLHF
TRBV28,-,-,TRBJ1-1,TGTGCCAGCAGTTTTAAGGGGGTATTGAACACTGAAGCTTTCTTT,CASSFKGVLNTEAFF
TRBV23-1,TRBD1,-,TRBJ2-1,TGCGCCAGCAGTAAGAACAGGGGTTTCGCCTACAATGAGCAGTTCTTC,CASSKNRGFAYNEQFF
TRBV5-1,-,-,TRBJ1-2,TGCGCCAGCAGGACCAGGGTAGACTATGGCTACACCTTC,CASRTRVDYGYTF
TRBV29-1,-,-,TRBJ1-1,TGCAGCGTCCTGACAGGACTCCCTGAAGCTTTCTTT,CSVLTGLPEAFF
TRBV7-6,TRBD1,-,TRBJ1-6,TGTGCCAGCAGCTCAGGACAGGGGTTCAATTCACCCCTCCACTTT,CASSSGQGFNSPLHF
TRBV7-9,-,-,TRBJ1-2,TGTGCCAGCAGTCGGGGATCGGATGGCTACACCTTC,CASSRGSDGYTF
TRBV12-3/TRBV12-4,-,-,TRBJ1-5,TGTGCCAGCAGTTGGCAGATCAATCAGCCCCAGCATTTT,CASSWQINQPQHF
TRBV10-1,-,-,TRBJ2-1,TGCGCCAGCAGTGAGTCATTAGAGTTTAGGGGCAATGAGCAGTTCTTC,CASSESLEFRGNEQFF
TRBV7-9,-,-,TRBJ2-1,TGTGCCAGCAGGCCTCAGGGTTCCGGTGAGCAGTTCTTC,CASRPQGSGEQFF
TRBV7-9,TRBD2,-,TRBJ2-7,TGTGCCAGCAGCTTAGGGCACGCGGGGGGCGAGCAGTACTTC,CASSLGHAGGEQYF
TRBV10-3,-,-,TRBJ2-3,TGTGCCATCAGTCGTGGACAAAGCACAGATACGCAGTATTTT,CAISRGQSTDTQYF
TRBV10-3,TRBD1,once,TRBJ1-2,TGTGCCATCAGCAACAGGGGGCTCTATGGCTACACCTTC,CAISNRGLYGYTF